The source of this T cell receptor (beta chain) is a study of CD8 T cells in ankylosing spondylitis. Study-wide findings and caveats: In synovial fluid and blood from reactive arthritis, some motif variants were previously reported. A motif of eight highly homologous TCR beta variants was seen as apparently characteristic of ankylosing spondylitis blood. In peripheral blood, disease-linked CD8+ clones occurred at relatively low frequencies. Researchers reportedly found disease-linked clones significantly enriched in matched ankylosing spondylitis synovial fluid.

The V gene's germline CDR1 is SGHVT and CDR2 SQSDAQ. CDR3 size: 16 residues. The V and J ends lost 4 bases and 4 bases, in that order; junction bases with no gene match: 8. Quantitative molecular-barcoded 5'-RACE generated the TCR beta libraries. TCRdb independently ran MiXCR on the 5' RACE reads; one entry per CDR3 protein. Here the sample spans about 750,000 distinct CDR3 sequences, about 20% being singletons. As regards this clonotype: What it binds is unknown.

The TCR originated in a male donor with ankylosing spondylitis. Sample: blood, either unsorted or a sorted T cell fraction (not recorded which). The V and J genes are TRBV7-4 and TRBJ2-1; the match to TRBD1 covers 9 bases. Here the CDR3 reads CASSSTRDRVYNEQFF. Here the CDR3 DNA reads TGTGCCAGCAGCTCCACCCGGGACAGGGTATACAATGAGCAGTTCTTC. The whole variable domain, remainder taken from reference TRBV7-4 and TRBJ2-1, is GAGVSQSPRYKVAKRGRDVALRCDSISGHVTLYWYRQTLGQGSEVLTYSQSDAQRDKSGRPSGRFSAERPERSVSTLKIQRTEQGDSAVYLCASSSTRDRVYNEQFFGPGTRLTVL.